These 6 T cell receptor beta chains originate from one sample sequenced in a study of blood T cell repertoires in COVID-19. Libraries were prepared by immunoSEQ multiplex PCR; TCRdb keeps only in-frame clonotypes and omits some of them. The sample contains 250,000 to 350,000 clones, around 89% of which appear only once. Sample: peripheral blood. The receptor source for this set is a man aged 25 to 40 with acute or convalescent COVID-19.

The V and J genes are TRBV29-1 and TRBJ1-2; D unclear. V lost 3 bases and J lost 4, with 9 bases in between. CDR1 and CDR2 from the germline V gene are SQVTM and ANQGSEA. This CDR3 is built from 12 residues. The CDR3, as DNA: TGCAGCGTTGAGTTAGCGGTCTATGGCTACACCTTC. Protein: CSVELAVYGYTF.

The sample holds one count of this clone. The chain recombines TRBV27 with TRBJ1-1, with D possibly being TRBD1 (5 bases). This CDR3 region has 11 residues. V lost 7 bases and J 7 bases, leaving 10 bases between the germline ends. Looked up from germline, CDR1 is MNHEY and CDR2 is SMNVEV (reference sequence). The CDR3 sequence is CASTLGHEAFF. CDR3 DNA: TGTGCCAGCACCTTAGGACATGAAGCTTTCTTT.

The V and J genes are TRBV7-2 and TRBJ1-3; the match to TRBD1 covers 9 bases. CDR1 is SGHTA, CDR2 FQGNSA, per germline. Unmatched junction bases numbered 12, after V lost 5 bases and J lost 4 bases. This CDR3 contains 17 residues. The CDR3 nucleotides read TGTGCCAGCAGCGCCTACAGGGGGCTGGGTATGGGAAACACCATATATTTT. It translates to CASSAYRGLGMGNTIYF.

The V and J genes are TRBV18 and TRBJ2-3; 10 bases line up with TRBD2. J was trimmed by 3 bases and V by 6 bases; bases with no gene match: 3. The CDR3 totals 14 residues. The germline V gene encodes CDR1 KGHSH and CDR2 LQKENI. CDR3: CASSSSGGTDTQYF. CDR3 nucleotide sequence: TGTGCCAGCTCTTCTAGCGGGGGTACAGATACGCAGTATTTT.

V and J are TRBV20-1 and TRBJ1-1, with 7 bases that match TRBD1. With 3 bases clipped from V and 0 bases from J, the junction kept 13 bases outside the gene matches. The CDR3 is 17 residues long. Looked up from germline, CDR1 is DFQATT and CDR2 is SNEGSKA (reference sequence). The CDR3 protein is CSASGLGRQGLNTEAFF. As DNA, the CDR3 is TGCAGTGCTAGTGGGCTCGGGCGACAGGGCCTGAACACTGAAGCTTTCTTT.

V and J are TRBV3-1 (or the pseudogene TRBV3-2) and TRBJ1-6; a possible D gene is TRBD1 (5 bases). In germline, CDR1 is LGHDT, CDR2 YNNKEL (reference sequence). The CDR3 consists of 15 residues. Trimming shortened V by 5 bases and J by 10 bases, and 18 bases separated the two germline ends. CDR3 region: CASSSVKGQGSPLHF. Here the CDR3 DNA reads TGTGCCAGCAGCTCAGTGAAGGGGCAAGGGTCACCCCTCCACTTT.